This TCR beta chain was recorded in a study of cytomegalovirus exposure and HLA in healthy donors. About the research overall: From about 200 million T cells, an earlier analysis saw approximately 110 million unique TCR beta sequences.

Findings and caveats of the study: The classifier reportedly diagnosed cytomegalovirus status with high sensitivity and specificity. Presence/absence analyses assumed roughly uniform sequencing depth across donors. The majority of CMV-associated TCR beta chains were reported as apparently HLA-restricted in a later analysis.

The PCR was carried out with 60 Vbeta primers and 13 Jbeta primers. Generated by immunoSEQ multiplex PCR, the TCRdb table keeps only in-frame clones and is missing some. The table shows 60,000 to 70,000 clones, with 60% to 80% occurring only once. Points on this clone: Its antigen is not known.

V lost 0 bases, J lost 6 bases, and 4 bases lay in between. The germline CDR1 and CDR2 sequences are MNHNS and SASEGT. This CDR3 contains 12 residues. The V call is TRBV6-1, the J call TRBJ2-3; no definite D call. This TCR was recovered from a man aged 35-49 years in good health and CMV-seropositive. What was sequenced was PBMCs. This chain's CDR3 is CASSEARDTQYF. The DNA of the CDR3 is TGTGCCAGCAGTGAAGCCCGGGATACGCAGTATTTT.